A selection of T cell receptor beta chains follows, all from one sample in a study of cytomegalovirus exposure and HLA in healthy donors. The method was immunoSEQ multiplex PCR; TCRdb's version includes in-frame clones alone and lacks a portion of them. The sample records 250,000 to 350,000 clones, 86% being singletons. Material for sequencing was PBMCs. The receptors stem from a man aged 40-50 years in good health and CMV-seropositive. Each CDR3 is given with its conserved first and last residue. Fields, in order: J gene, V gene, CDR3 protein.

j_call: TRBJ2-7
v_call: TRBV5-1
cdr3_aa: CASSLAGTQEGYEQYF

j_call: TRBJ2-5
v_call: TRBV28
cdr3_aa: CASRRDDRETQYF

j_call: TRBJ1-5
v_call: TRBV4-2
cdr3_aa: CASSQGRYRESSNQPQHF

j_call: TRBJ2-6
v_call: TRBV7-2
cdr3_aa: CASSIAYTGAGANVLTF

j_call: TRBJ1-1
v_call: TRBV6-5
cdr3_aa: CASSYSDQGTEAFF

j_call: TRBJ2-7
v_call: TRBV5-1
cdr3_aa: CASSLAGVYVEQYF

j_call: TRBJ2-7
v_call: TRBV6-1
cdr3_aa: CASSDGPSSYEQYF

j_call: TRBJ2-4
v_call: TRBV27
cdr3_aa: CASSWTGTRNIQYF

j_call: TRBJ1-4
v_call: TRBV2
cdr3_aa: CASSEWGGFKGEKLFF

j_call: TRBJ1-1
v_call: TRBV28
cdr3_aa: CASSSMGEGAFF

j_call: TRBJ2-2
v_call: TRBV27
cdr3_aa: CASRAGLAENTGELFF

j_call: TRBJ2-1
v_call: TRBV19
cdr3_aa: CASSRQGSSYNEQFF

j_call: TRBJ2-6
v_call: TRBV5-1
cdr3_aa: CASSSDSSGANVLTF

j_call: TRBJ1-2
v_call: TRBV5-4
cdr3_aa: CASSWGDGDNYGYTF

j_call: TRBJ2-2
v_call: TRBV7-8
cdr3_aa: CASSLESSGITGELFF

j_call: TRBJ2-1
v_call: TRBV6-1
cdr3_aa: CASSEAFSGLAVHEQFF

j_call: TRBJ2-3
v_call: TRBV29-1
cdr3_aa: CSARRSTDTQYF

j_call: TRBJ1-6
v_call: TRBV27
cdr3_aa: CASSPLTKYNSPLHF

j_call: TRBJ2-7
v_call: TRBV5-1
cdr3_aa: CASAGTGVYEQYF

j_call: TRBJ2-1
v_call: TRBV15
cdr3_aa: CATSRDANSGNEQFF

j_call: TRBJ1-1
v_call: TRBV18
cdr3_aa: CASSPRGGTEAFF

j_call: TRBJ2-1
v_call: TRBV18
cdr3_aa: CASSPPQGVSLGNEQFF

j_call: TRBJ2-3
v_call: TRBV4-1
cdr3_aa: CASSHPGLAGGGTDTQYF

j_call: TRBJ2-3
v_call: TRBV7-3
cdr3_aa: CASSQGQGAADTQYF

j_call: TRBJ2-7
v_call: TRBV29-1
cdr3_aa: CSVGQGSGADEQYF

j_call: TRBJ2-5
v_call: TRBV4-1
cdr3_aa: CASSQSAQGQETQYF

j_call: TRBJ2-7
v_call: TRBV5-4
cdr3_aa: CASSLAVRGPYEQYF

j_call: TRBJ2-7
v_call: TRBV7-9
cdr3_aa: CASSPDRAPYEQYF

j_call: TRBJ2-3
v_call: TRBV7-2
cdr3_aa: CASRPRQGTSTDTQYF

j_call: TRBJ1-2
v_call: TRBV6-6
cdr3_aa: CASSVQPNYGYTF

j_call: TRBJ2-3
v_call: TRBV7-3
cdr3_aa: CASSLWAADTQYF

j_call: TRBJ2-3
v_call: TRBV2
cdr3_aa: CASSLRVTDTQYF

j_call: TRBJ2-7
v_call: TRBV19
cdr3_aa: CASSIRPGGAYEQYF

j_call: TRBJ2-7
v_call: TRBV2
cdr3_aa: CASSADEQYF

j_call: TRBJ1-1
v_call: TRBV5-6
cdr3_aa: CASSLEAAGTEAFF

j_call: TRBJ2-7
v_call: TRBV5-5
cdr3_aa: CASSLGQSRYEQYF

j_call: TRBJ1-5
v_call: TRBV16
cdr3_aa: CASSSTRGPQPQHF

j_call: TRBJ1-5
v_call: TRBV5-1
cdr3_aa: CASNKDGVGSNQPQHF

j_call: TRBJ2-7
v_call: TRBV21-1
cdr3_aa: CASSKRGWSATYEQYF

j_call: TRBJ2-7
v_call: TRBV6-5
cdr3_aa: CASSPGTHYEQYF

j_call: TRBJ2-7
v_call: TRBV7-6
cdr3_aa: CASSLAGTGAYEQYF

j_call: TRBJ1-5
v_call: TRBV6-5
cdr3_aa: CASRHQRQPQHF